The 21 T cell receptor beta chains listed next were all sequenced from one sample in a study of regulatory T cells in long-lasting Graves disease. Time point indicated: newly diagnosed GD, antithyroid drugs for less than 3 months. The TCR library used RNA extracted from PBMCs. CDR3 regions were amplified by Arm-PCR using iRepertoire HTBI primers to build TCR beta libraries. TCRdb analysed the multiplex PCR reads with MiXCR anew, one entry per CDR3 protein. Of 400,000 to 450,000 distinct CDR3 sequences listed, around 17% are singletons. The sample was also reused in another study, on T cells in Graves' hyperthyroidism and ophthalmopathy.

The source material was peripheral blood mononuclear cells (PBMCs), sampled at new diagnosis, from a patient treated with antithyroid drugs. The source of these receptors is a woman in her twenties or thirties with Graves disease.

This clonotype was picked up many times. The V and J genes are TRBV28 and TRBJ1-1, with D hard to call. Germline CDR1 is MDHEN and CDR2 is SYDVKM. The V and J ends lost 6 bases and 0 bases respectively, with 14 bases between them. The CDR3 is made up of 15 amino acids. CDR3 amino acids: CASSYRAAMNTEAFF. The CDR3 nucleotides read TGTGCCAGCAGCTACCGTGCCGCGATGAACACTGAAGCTTTCTTT.

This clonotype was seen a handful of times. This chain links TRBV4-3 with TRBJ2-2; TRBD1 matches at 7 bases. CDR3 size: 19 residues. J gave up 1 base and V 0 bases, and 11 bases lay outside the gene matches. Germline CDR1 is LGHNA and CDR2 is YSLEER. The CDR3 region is CASSQEAENRGRNTGELFF. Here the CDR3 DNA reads TGCGCCAGCAGCCAAGAAGCTGAGAACAGGGGCCGGAACACCGGGGAGCTGTTTTTT.

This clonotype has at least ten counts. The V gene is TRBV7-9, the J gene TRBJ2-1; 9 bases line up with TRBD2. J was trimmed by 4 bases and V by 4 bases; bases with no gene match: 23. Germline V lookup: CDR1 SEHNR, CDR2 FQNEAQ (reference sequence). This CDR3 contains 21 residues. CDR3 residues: CASSSYRGRGLAGLIYNEQFF. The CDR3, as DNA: TGTGCCAGCAGCTCTTACAGGGGAAGGGGGCTAGCGGGACTAATTTACAATGAGCAGTTCTTC.

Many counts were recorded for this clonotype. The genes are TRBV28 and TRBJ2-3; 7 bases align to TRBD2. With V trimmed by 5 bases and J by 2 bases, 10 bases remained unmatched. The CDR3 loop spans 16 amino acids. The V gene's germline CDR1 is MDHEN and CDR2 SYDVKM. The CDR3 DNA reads TGTGCCAGCAGTCCCCCAGGGCTAGCGGACACAGATACGCAGTATTTT. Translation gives CASSPPGLADTDTQYF.

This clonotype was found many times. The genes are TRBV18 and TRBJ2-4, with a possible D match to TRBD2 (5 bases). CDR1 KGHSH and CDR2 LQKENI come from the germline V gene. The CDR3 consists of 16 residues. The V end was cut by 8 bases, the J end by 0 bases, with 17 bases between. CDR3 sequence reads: CASKPGLGSAKNIQYF. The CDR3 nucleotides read TGTGCCAGCAAACCGGGGTTGGGATCAGCCAAAAACATTCAGTACTTC.

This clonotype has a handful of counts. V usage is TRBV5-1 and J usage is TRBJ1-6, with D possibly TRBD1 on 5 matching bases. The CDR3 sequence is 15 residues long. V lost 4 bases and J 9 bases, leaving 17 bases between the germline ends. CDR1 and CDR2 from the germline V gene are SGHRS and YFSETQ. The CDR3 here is CASSPGTAAGSPLHF. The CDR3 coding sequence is TGCGCCAGCAGCCCCGGGACGGCCGCCGGTTCACCCCTCCACTTT. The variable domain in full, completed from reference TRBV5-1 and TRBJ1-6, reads KAGVTQTPRYLIKTRGQQVTLSCSPISGHRSVSWYQQTPGQGLQFLFEYFSETQRNKGNFPGRFSGRQFSNSRSEMNVSTLELGDSALYLCASSPGTAAGSPLHFGNGTRLTVT.

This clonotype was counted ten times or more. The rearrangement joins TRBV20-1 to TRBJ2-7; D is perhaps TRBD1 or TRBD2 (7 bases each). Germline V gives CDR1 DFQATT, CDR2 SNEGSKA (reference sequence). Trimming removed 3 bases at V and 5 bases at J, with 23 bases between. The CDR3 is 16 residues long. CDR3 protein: CSASGAGGGPGDEQYF. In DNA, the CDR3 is TGCAGTGCTAGTGGGGCAGGGGGGGGCCCTGGGGACGAGCAGTACTTC.

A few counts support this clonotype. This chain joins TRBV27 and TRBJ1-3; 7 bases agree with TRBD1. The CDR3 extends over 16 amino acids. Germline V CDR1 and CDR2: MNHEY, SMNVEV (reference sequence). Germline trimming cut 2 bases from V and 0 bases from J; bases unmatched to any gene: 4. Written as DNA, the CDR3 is TGTGCCAGCAGTTTAGGCGCAGGGGGCTCTGGAAACACCATATATTTT. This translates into CASSLGAGGSGNTIYF.

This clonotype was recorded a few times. The CDR3 sequence: CASSIDWEGATDTQYF. CDR3 DNA: TGTGCCAGTAGTATAGATTGGGAAGGGGCGACAGATACGCAGTATTTT. The chain couples TRBV19 to TRBJ2-3; TRBD1 might be the D (5 bases). The CDR3 length is 16 residues. Germline-derived CDR1 and CDR2 are LNHDA and SQIVND (reference sequence). Trimming left V 0 bases short and J 3 bases short, with 13 bases between.

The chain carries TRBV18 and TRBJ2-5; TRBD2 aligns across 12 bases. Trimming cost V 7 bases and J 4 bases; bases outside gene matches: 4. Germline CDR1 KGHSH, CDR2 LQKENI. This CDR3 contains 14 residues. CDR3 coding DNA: TGTGCCAGCTTAACGACTAGCGGGAGAGAGACCCAGTACTTC. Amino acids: CASLTTSGRETQYF.

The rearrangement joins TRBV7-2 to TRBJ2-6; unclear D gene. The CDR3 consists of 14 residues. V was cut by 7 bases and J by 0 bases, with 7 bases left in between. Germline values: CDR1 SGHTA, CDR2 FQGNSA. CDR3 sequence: CASTLDSGANVLTF. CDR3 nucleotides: TGTGCCAGCACCCTAGACTCTGGGGCCAACGTCCTGACTTTC.

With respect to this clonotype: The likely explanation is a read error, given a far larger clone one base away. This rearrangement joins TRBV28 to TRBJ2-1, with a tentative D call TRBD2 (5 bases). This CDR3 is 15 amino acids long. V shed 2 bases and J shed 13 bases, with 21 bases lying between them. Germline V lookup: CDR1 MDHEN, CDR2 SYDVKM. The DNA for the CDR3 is TGTGCCAGCAGTTTAGACCGGGGAGAAAAAGGGCCCCAGTTCTTC. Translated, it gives CASSLDRGEKGPQFF.

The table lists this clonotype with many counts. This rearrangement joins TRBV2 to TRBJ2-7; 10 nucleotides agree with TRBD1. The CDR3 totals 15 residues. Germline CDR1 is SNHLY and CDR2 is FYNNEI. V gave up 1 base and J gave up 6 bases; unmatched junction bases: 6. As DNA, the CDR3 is TGTGCCAGCAGTGAAGTGGGGACAGGGGTCGCCGAGCAGTACTTC. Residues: CASSEVGTGVAEQYF.

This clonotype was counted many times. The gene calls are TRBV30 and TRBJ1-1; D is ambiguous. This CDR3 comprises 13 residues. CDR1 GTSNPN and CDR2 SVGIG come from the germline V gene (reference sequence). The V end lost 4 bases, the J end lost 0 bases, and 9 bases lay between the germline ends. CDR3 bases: TGTGCCTGGACCAAGGCCATGAACACTGAAGCTTTCTTT. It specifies CAWTKAMNTEAFF.

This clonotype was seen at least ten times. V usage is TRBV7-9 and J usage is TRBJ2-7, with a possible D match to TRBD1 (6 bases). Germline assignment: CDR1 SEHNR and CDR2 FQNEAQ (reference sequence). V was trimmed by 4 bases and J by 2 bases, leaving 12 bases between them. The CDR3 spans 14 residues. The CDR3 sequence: CASSSGTPAYEQYF. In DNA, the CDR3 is TGTGCCAGCAGCTCCGGGACACCGGCCTACGAGCAGTACTTC.

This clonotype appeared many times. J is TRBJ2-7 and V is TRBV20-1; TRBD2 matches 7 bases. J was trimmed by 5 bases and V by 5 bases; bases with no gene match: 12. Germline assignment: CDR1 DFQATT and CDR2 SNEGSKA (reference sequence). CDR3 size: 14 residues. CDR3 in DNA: TGCAGTGCTGGGCTTTTGCGGGAGTGGGACGAGCAGTACTTC. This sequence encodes CSAGLLREWDEQYF.

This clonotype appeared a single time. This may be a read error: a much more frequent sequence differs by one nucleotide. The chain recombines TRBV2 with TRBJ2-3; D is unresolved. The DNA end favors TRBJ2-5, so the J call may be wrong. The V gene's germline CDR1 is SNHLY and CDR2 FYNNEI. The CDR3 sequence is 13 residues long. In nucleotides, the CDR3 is TGTGCCAACAGTTATGGATTGGTGGAGACCCAGTACTTC. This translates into CANSYGLVETQYF.

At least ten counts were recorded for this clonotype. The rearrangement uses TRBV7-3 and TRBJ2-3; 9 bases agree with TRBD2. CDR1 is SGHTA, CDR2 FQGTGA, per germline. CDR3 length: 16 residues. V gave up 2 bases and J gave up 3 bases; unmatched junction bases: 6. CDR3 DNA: TGTGCCAGCAGCTTAGGGGCAGCGGGAGGAACAGATACGCAGTATTTT. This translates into CASSLGAAGGTDTQYF.

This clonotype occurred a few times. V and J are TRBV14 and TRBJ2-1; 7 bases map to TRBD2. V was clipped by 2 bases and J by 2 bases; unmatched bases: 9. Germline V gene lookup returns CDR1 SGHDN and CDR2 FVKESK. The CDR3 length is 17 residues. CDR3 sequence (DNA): TGTGCCAGCAGCCAATTCGCACTAGCGCATACCTACAATGAGCAGTTCTTC. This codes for CASSQFALAHTYNEQFF.

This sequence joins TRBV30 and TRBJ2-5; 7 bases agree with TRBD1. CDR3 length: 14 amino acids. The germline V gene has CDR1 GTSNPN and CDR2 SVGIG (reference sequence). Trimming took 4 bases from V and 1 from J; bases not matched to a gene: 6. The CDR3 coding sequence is TGTGCCTGGAATCCGGGACAGTTCCAAGAGACCCAGTACTTC. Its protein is CAWNPGQFQETQYF.

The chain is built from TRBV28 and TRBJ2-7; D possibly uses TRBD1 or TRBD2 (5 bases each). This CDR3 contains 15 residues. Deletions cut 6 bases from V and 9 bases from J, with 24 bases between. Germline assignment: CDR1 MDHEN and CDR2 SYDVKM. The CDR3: CASRERERGDYRQYF. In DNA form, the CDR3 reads TGTGCCAGCAGGGAAAGGGAAAGGGGAGACTACAGGCAGTACTTC.